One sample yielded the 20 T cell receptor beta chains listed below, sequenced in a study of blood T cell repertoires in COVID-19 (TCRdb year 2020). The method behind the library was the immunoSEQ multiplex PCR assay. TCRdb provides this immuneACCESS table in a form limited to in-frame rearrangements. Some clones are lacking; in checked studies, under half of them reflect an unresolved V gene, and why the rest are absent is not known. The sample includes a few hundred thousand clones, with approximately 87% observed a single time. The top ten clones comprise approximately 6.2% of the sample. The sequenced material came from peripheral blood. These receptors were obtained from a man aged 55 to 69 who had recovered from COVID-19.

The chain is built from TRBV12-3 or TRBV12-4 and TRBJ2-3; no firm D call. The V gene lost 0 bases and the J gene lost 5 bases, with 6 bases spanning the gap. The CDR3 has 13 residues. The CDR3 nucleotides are TGTGCCAGCAGTTTAGCTTCCATAGATACGCAGTATTTT. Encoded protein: CASSLASIDTQYF.

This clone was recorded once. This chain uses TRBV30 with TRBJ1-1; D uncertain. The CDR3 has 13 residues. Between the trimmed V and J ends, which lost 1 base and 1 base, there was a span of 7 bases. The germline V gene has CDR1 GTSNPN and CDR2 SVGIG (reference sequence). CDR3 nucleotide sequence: TGTGCCTGGAGTGCACAGAGGAACACTGAAGCTTTCTTT. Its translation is CAWSAQRNTEAFF.

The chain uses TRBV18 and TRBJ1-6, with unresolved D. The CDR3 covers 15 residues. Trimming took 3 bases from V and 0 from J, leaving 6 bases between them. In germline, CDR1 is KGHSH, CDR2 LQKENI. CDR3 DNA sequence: TGTGCCAGCTCACCCGTGAGCTCCTATAATTCACCCCTCCACTTT. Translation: CASSPVSSYNSPLHF. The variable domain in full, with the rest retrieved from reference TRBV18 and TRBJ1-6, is NAGVMQNPRHLVRRRGQEARLRCSPMKGHSHVYWYRQLPEEGLKFMVYLQKENIIDESGMPKERFSAEFPKEGPSILRIQQVVRGDSAAYFCASSPVSSYNSPLHFGNGTRLTVT.

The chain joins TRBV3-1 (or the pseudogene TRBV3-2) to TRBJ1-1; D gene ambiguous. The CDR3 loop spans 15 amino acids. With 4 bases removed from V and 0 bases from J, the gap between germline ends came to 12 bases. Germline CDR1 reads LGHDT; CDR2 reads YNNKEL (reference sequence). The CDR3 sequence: CASSPGFPLNTEAFF. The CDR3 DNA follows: TGTGCCAGCAGCCCCGGGTTTCCCTTGAACACTGAAGCTTTCTTT.

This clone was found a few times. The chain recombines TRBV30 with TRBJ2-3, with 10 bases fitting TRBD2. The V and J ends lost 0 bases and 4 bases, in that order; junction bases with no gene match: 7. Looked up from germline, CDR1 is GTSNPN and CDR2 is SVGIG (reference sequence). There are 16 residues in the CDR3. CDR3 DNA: TGTGCCTGGAGTGTACAAGCGGGAGGGCCGGCAGATACGCAGTATTTT. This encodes CAWSVQAGGPADTQYF.

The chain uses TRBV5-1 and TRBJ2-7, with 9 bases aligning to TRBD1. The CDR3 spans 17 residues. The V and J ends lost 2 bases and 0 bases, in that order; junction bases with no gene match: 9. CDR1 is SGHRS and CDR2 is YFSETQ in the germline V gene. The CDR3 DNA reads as TGCGCCAGCAGCTTAGACAGGGGGATTACAAGCTCCTACGAGCAGTACTTC. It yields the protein CASSLDRGITSSYEQYF.

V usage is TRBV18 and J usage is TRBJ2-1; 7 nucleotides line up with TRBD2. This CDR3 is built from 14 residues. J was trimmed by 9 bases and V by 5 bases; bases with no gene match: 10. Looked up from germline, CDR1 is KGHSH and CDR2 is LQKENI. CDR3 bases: TGTGCCAGCTCAGCCCCAGGGAGGGATGGTGAGCAGTTCTTC. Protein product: CASSAPGRDGEQFF.

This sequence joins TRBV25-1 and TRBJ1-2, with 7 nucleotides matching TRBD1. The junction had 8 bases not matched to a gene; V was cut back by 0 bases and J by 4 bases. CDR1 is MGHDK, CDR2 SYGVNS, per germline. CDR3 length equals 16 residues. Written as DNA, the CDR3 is TGTGCCAGCAGTGAATATGACAGGGAGCGATTCTATGGCTACACCTTC. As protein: CASSEYDRERFYGYTF.

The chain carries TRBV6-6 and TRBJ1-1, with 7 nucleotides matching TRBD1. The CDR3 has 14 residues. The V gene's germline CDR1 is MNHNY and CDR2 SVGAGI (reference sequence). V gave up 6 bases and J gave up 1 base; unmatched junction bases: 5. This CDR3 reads CASRTGTANTEAFF. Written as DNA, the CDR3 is TGTGCCAGCAGGACAGGGACGGCGAACACTGAAGCTTTCTTT.

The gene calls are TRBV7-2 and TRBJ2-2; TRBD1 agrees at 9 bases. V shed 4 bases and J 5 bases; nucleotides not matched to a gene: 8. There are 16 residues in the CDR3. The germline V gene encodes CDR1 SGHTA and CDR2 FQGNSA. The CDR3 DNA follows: TGTGCCAGCAGCTCCCCAGGACAGGGGCCGACCGGGGAGCTGTTTTTT. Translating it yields CASSSPGQGPTGELFF.

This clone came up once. In DNA, the CDR3 is TGTGCCAGCAGGCAGACAGGGGGGAGGGAGCAGTACTTC. Translating gives CASRQTGGREQYF. V gene TRBV27 combines with J gene TRBJ2-7; TRBD1 aligns across 9 bases. The CDR3 is 13 residues long. Germline-derived CDR1 and CDR2 are MNHEY and SMNVEV (reference sequence). With V trimmed by 6 bases and J by 7 bases, 7 bases remained unmatched.

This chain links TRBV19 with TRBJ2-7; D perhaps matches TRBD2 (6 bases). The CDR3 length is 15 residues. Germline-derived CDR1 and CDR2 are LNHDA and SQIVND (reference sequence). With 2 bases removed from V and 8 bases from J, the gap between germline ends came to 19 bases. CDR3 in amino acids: CASSINPRGTAKQYF. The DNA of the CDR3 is TGTGCCAGTAGTATAAACCCTCGCGGGACGGCGAAGCAGTACTTC.

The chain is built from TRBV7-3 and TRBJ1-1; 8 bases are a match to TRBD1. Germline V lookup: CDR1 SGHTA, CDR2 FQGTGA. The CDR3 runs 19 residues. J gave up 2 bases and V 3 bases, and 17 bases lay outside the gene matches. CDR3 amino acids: CASSFSPDRGPRGNTEAFF. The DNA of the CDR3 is TGTGCCAGCAGCTTTTCCCCCGACAGGGGTCCCAGGGGTAACACTGAAGCTTTCTTT.

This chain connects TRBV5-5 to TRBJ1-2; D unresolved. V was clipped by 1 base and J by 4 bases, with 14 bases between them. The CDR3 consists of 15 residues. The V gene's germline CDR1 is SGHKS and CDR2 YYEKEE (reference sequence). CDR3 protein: CASSLTETSGYGYTF. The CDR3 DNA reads TGTGCCAGCAGCTTGACCGAAACTTCGGGCTATGGCTACACCTTC.

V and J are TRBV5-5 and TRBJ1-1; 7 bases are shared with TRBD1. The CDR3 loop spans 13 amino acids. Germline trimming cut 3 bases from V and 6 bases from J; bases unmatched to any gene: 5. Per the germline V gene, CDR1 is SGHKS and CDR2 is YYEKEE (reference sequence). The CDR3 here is CASSSQTGAEAFF. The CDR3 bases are TGTGCCAGCAGCTCTCAAACAGGGGCTGAAGCTTTCTTT.

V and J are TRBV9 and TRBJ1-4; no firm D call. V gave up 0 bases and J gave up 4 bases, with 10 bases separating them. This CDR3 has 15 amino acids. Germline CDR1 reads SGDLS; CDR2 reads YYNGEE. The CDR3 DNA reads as TGTGCCAGCAGCGTAGATCGTCAGAATAATGAAAAACTGTTTTTT. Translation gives CASSVDRQNNEKLFF.

The CDR3 DNA follows: TGTGCCAGCAACTCGGGGGGTACTTACACAGATACGCAGTATTTT. Translating it yields CASNSGGTYTDTQYF. The chain is built from TRBV28 and TRBJ2-3; 7 bases fit TRBD2. The germline V gene encodes CDR1 MDHEN and CDR2 SYDVKM. The CDR3 has 15 residues. The trim removed 7 bases at V and 2 bases at J, leaving 9 bases unmatched.

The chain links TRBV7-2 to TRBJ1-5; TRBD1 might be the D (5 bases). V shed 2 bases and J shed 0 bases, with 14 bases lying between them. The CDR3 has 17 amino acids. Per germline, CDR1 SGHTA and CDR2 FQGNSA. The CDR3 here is CASSLRGTPYSNQPQHF. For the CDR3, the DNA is TGTGCCAGCAGCTTAAGGGGAACACCCTATAGCAATCAGCCCCAGCATTTT.

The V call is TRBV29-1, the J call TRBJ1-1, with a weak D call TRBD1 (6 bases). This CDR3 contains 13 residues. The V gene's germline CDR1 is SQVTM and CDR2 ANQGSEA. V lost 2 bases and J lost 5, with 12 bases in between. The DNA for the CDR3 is TGCAGCGTTGAAATAGACAGGTATACTGAAGCTTTCTTT. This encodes CSVEIDRYTEAFF.

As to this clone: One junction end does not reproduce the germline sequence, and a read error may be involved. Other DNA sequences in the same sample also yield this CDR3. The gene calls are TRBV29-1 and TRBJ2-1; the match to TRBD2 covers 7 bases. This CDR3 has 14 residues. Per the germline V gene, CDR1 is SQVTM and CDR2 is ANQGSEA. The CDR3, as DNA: TGTAGTTCTGGGACTACCCTGCCTACGACTCAGCAGTTCTTC. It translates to CSSGTTLPTTQQFF.